The entry below gives a single T cell receptor (beta chain) sequence along with its context. The antigen remains unidentified. The sample's time point: week 47, end of study. Vaccination comprised doses that each held 300 ug of mutant IDH1 20-mer peptide, plus topical imiquimod. Across weeks 1, 3, 5, 7, 11, 15, 19 and 23, patients received a vaccination each time, eight in all. Measured with immunoSEQ multiplex PCR; TCRdb has only the in-frame clones, and not every one. Here the sample spans tens of thousands of clones, 65% being singletons. The record originates from a study of a mutant IDH1 vaccine in newly diagnosed glioma. Turning to the study itself: Patients were started on vaccination 4-6 weeks after radiotherapy alone, or with temozolomide cycles. Before enrollment, the patients had been treated with radiotherapy alone, temozolomide alone, or both together. Most of them had received both.

The V gene lost 7 bases and the J gene lost 4 bases, with 16 bases spanning the gap. The CDR3 has 14 amino acids. CDR1 is SGHVS and CDR2 is FQNEAQ in the germline V gene. V gene TRBV7-8 combines with J gene TRBJ2-5, with D perhaps TRBD2 (5 bases). The source of this sequence is a man in his forties or fifties with glioma. Some clones in this sample may be carry-over from other donors' samples. This sample comprised peripheral blood mononuclear cells (PBMCs), obtained from a glioma patient whose treatment included an IDH1 peptide vaccine. The CDR3 nucleotides are TGTGCCAGCAAACCCACAAACGGAGGAGAGACCCAGTACTTC. Amino acid sequence: CASKPTNGGETQYF.